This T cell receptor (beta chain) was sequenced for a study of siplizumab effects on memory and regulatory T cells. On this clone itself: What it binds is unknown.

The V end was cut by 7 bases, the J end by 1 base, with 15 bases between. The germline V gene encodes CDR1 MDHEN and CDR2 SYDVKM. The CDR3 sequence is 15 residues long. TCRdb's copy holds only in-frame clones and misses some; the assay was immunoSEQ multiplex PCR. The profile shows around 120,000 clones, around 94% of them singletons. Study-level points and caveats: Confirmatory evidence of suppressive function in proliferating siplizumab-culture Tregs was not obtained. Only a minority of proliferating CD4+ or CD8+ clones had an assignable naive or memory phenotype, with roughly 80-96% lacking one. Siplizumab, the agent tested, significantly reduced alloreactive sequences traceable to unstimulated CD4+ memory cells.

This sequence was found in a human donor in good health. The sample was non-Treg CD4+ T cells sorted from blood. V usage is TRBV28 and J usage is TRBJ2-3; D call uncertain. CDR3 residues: CASKFGVAGTDTQYF. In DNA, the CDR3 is TGTGCCAGCAAATTTGGGGTGGCCGGCACAGATACGCAGTATTTT.